What follows describes a single T cell receptor beta chain. Unmatched junction bases numbered 6, after V lost 2 bases and J lost 3 bases. Germline V gene data show CDR1 as SGHNT and CDR2 as YYREEE (reference sequence). There are 15 residues in the CDR3. The sample comes from a study of blood T cell repertoires in COVID-19. Generated by immunoSEQ multiplex PCR, the TCRdb table keeps only in-frame clones and is missing some. The profile shows 160,000 or so clones, 75% to 90% of them singletons. Source material: peripheral blood. The gene calls are TRBV5-4 and TRBJ1-2; 8 bases fit TRBD1. The TCR was taken from a man aged 55-75 years with acute or convalescent COVID-19. CDR3 in DNA: TGTGCCAGCAGCTTTCAGGCAGGGGGCGACTATGGCTACACCTTC. Protein product: CASSFQAGGDYGYTF.